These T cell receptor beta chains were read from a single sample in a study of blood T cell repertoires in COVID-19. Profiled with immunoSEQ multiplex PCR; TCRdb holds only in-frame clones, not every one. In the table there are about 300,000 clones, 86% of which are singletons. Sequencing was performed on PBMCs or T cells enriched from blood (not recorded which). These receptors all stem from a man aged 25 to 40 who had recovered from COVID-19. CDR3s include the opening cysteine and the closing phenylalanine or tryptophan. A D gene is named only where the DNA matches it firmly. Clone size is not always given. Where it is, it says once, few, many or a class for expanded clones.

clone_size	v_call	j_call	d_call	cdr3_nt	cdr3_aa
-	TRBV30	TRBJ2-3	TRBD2	TGTGCCTGGGGGCGGGGGGGCTCTTCTAGCACAGATACGCAGTATTTT	CAWGRGGSSSTDTQYF
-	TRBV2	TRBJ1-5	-	TGTGCCAGCAGTGAAGAAGTACCACAGTCTTATAGCAATCAGCCCCAGCATTTT	CASSEEVPQSYSNQPQHF
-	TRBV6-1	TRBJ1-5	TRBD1	TGTGCCAGCAGTGGCTGGACAGGGAGGGTTGGCAATCAGCCCCAGCATTTT	CASSGWTGRVGNQPQHF
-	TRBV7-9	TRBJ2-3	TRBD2	TGTGCCAGCAGCTCCGATCGACTAGCGGGGGGGCCCGATACGCAGTATTTT	CASSSDRLAGGPDTQYF
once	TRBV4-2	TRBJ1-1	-	TGTGCCAGCAGCCCGTCGGGGCGGGGGGACACTGAAGCTTTCTTT	CASSPSGRGDTEAFF
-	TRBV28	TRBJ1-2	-	TGTGCCAGCAGATCTCAGGGTTTAGGCTACACCTTC	CASRSQGLGYTF
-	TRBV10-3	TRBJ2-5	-	TGTGCCATCAGTGAGTCGACGGGGGAGACCCAGTACTTC	CAISESTGETQYF
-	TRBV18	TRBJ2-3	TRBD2	TGTGCCAGCTCACCACTAGCGGGGGCCACAGATACGCAGTATTTT	CASSPLAGATDTQYF
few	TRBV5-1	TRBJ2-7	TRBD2	TGCGCCAGCAGCTTGGGAGGGACTAGCGGGAGCGAGCAGTACTTC	CASSLGGTSGSEQYF
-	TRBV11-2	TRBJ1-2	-	TGTGCCAGCAGCCACCCGGGAGGGCTCTATGGCTACACCTTC	CASSHPGGLYGYTF
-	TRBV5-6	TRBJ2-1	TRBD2	TGTGCCAGCAGCTTCTCCCGGACTAGGGCCAATGAGCAGTTCTTC	CASSFSRTRANEQFF
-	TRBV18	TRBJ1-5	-	TGTGCCAGCTCACCGGCGGGAGAGAAAGCCAGACCCAATCAGCCCCAGCATTTT	CASSPAGEKARPNQPQHF
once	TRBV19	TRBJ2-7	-	TGTGCCAGTAGTATCCGGGACTTTCCCTACGAGCAGTACTTC	CASSIRDFPYEQYF
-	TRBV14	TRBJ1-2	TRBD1	TGTGCCAGCAGCCAAGGCCGGGACAGGCTCTATGGCTACACCTTC	CASSQGRDRLYGYTF
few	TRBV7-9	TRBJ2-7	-	TGTGCCAGCAGCTTTACAGGCCACTACGAGCAGTACTTC	CASSFTGHYEQYF
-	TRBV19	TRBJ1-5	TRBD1	TGTGCCAGTAGTATGGGGGACAGGGGCAATCAGCCCCAGCATTTT	CASSMGDRGNQPQHF
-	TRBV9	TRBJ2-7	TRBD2	TGTGCCAGCAGCATAGGAGGGTATAGACTAGCGGGAGTGAAGGAGCAGTACTTC	CASSIGGYRLAGVKEQYF
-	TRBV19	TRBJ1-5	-	TGTGCCAGTAGTATATCCAGACATCTACCACCCGCGAATCAGCCCCAGCATTTT	CASSISRHLPPANQPQHF
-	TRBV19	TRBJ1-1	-	TGTGCCAGTAGTCCCCGGAGGGGCGGCACTGAAGCTTTCTTT	CASSPRRGGTEAFF
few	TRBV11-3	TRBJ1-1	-	TGTGCCAGCAGCTTAGATCAGGGCATGAACACTGAAGCTTTCTTT	CASSLDQGMNTEAFF
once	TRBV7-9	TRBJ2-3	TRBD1	TGTGCCAGCAGCCAGTGGACAGGAGCACCTAGCACAGATACGCAGTATTTT	CASSQWTGAPSTDTQYF
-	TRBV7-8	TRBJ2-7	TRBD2	TGTGCCAGCACACATAGCGGGAGGTCCTACGAGCAGTACTTC	CASTHSGRSYEQYF
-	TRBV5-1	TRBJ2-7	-	TGCGCCAGCAGTGAAGGGGACTACGAGCAGTACTTC	CASSEGDYEQYF
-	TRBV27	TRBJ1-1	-	TGTGCCAGCAGTACAGGACAGAGTGAAGCTTTCTTT	CASSTGQSEAFF
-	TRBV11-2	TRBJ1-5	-	TGTGCCAGCAGCTTAAGCAGGGCGAATGGCCAGCCCCAGCATTTT	CASSLSRANGQPQHF
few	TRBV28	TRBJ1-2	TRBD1	TGTGCCAGCAGCCAACAGGGGGCCCGAGGCTACACCTTC	CASSQQGARGYTF
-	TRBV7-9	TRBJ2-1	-	TGTGCCAGCAGCTTAGGGCAGAACACCTACAATGAGCAGTTCTTC	CASSLGQNTYNEQFF